One and the same sample provided the 10 T cell receptor beta chains below, sequenced in a study of T cell repertoires in cytomegalovirus infection. TCRdb reanalysed the reads using MiXCR and keeps one entry per CDR3 protein. In the table there are 200,000 to 250,000 distinct CDR3 sequences, roughly 23% of which are singletons. The material sequenced was CD8+ T cells from PBMCs. The receptors here all came from a human donor in good health (CMV status not recorded). Some clones in this sample may be carry-over from other donors' samples.

As regards this clonotype: This may arise from a read error, as a much more abundant clone is one base away. The chain is built from TRBV7-2 and TRBJ1-2; 8 bases are a match to TRBD1. The CDR3 length is 15 residues. With 3 bases clipped from V and 9 bases from J, the junction kept 12 bases outside the gene matches. Germline V gene data show CDR1 as SGHTA and CDR2 as FQGNSA. The CDR3, as DNA: TGTGCCAGCAGCTTTGGACAGGGCGACTCTTTAAGCTACACCTTC. It yields the protein CASSFGQGDSLSYTF.

J is TRBJ2-7 and V is TRBV2; tentatively, D is TRBD2 (6 bases). The germline gives CDR1 SNHLY, CDR2 FYNNEI. Trimming took 4 bases from V and 5 from J, leaving 9 bases between them. The CDR3 loop spans 12 amino acids. DNA of the CDR3: TGTGCCAGCAGTGCCGGGGGAAACGAGCAGTACTTC. Translated: CASSAGGNEQYF.

Concerning this clonotype itself: One junction end disagrees with the germline gene, perhaps due to a read error. The chain links TRBV7-6 to TRBJ2-7; 7 bases align to TRBD1. The CDR3 loop spans 15 amino acids. From germline, CDR1 is SGHVS and CDR2 FNYEAQ. Written as DNA, the CDR3 is TGTGCCAGCAGTTTAGGGGCAGGGGGAGCCTACGAGCAGTACTTC. Translating it yields CASSLGAGGAYEQYF.

This chain connects TRBV14 to TRBJ2-5; 7 bases agree with TRBD1. The CDR3 is made up of 16 amino acids. The V segment lost 1 base and the J segment 1 base; nucleotides outside the gene matches: 6. Germline CDR1 and CDR2: SGHDN and FVKESK. The CDR3 nucleotides are TGTGCCAGCAGCCAAGGCCAAGGGGGCCTCCAAGAGACCCAGTACTTC. It encodes CASSQGQGGLQETQYF. Filled out from reference TRBV14 and TRBJ2-5, the complete variable domain reads EAGVTQFPSHSVIEKGQTVTLRCDPISGHDNLYWYRRVMGKEIKFLLHFVKESKQDESGMPNNRFLAERTGGTYSTLKVQPAELEDSGVYFCASSQGQGGLQETQYFGPGTRLLVL.

This clonotype turned up a few times. This chain uses TRBV4-1 with TRBJ2-7, with D unclear. In germline, CDR1 is MGHRA, CDR2 YSYEKL. With 4 bases removed from V and 5 bases from J, the gap between germline ends came to 9 bases. The CDR3 consists of 12 residues. The CDR3: CASSPGYDEQYF. The CDR3 DNA reads as TGCGCCAGCAGCCCCGGCTATGACGAGCAGTACTTC.

Only a few counts were recorded for this clonotype. The chain employs TRBV9 and TRBJ1-6, with D unclear. Germline CDR1 SGDLS, CDR2 YYNGEE. Trimming pared 4 bases from V and 0 bases from J, leaving 8 bases between. This CDR3 spans 15 amino acids. DNA for the CDR3: TGTGCCAGCAGCCGGGAAGGCTCCTATAATTCACCCCTCCACTTT. It is translated as CASSREGSYNSPLHF.

The sample holds many counts of this clonotype. The chain links TRBV7-2 to TRBJ2-7; D is unresolved. The CDR3 runs 14 residues. Germline V CDR1 and CDR2: SGHTA, FQGNSA. V was cut by 2 bases and J by 2 bases, with 10 bases left in between. Written as DNA, the CDR3 is TGTGCCAGCAGCTTAAGGTCAGGAGCCTACGAGCAGTACTTC. Protein sequence: CASSLRSGAYEQYF.

This clonotype was seen more than once but under ten times. The rearrangement links TRBV29-1 to TRBJ2-5, with a tentative D call TRBD1 (7 bases). Trimming shortened V by 3 bases and J by 4 bases, and 12 bases separated the two germline ends. The CDR3 is 13 residues long. CDR1 is SQVTM, CDR2 ANQGSEA, per germline. CDR3 bases: TGCAGCGTTGAGGAGGGGGCGGGAGAGACCCAGTACTTC. Translated, it gives CSVEEGAGETQYF.

This clonotype showed up just a few times. The chain is built from TRBV28 and TRBJ2-2; TRBD2 agrees at 7 bases. J gave up 7 bases and V 6 bases, and 8 bases lay outside the gene matches. Per the germline V gene, CDR1 is MDHEN and CDR2 is SYDVKM. The CDR3 covers 14 residues. CDR3 nucleotides: TGTGCCAGCAGCTGGGGGGGAGGAGACGGGGAGCTGTTTTTT. Translated, it gives CASSWGGGDGELFF.

Written as DNA, the CDR3 is TGTGCCAGCAGGGGGACCGGGACAGAAGACACAGATACGCAGTATTTT. Its translation: CASRGTGTEDTDTQYF. This chain uses TRBV3-1 with TRBJ2-3; TRBD1 agrees at 7 bases. V shed 6 bases and J 2 bases; nucleotides not matched to a gene: 11. The CDR3 runs to 16 residues. In germline, CDR1 is LGHDT, CDR2 YNNKEL (reference sequence).